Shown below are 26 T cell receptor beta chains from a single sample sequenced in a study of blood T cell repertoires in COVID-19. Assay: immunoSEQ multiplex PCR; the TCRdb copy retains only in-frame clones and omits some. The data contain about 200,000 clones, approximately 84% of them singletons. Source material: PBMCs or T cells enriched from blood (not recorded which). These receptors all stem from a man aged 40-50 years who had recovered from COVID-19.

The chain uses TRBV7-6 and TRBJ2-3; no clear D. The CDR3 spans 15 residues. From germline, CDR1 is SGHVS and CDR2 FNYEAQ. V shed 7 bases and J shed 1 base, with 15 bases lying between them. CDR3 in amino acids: CASTILPGGTDTQYF. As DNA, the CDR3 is TGTGCCAGCACCATACTCCCCGGAGGCACAGATACGCAGTATTTT.

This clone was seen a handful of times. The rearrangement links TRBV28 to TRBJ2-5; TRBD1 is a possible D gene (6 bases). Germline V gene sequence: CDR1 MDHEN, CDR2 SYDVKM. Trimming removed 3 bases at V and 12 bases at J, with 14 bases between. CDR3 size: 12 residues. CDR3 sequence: CASSFSATGKYF. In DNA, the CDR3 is TGTGCCAGCAGTTTTTCAGCGACAGGAAAGTACTTC.

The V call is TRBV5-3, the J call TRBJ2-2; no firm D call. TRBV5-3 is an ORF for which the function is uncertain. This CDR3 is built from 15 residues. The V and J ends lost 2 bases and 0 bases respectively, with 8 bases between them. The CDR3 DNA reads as TGTGCCAGAAGCTTCCGGGTTTCGAACACCGGGGAGCTGTTTTTT. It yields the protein CARSFRVSNTGELFF.

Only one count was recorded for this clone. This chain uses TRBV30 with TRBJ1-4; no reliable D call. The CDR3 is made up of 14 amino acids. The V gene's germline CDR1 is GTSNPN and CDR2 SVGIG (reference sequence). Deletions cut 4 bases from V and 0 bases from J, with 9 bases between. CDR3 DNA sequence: TGTGCCTGGAATGGCGGTTCAACTAATGAAAAACTGTTTTTT. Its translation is CAWNGGSTNEKLFF.

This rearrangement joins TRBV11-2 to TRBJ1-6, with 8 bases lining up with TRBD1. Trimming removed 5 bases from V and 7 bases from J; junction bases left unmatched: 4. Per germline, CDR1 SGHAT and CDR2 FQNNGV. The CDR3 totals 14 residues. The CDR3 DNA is TGTGCCAGCAGCGGCACAGGGGGAAATTCACCCCTCCACTTT. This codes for CASSGTGGNSPLHF.

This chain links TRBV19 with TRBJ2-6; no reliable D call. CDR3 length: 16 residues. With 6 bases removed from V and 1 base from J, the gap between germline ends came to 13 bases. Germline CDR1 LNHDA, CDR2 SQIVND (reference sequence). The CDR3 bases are TGTGCCAGTAGCACCCGCACCTATTCTGGGGCCAACGTCCTGACTTTC. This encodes CASSTRTYSGANVLTF. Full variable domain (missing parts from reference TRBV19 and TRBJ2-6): DGGITQSPKYLFRKEGQNVTLSCEQNLNHDAMYWYRQDPGQGLRLIYYSQIVNDFQKGDIAEGYSVSREKKESFPLTVTSAQKNPTAFYLCASSTRTYSGANVLTFGAGSRLTVL.

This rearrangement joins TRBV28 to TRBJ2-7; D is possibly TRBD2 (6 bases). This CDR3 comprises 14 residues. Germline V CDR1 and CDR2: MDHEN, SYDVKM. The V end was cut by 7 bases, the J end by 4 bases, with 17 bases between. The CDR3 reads CASKRGLDVYEQYF. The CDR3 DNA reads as TGTGCCAGCAAACGGGGACTGGACGTGTACGAGCAGTACTTC. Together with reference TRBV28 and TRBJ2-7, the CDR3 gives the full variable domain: DVKVTQSSRYLVKRTGEKVFLECVQDMDHENMFWYRQDPGLGLRLIYFSYDVKMKEKGDIPEGYSVSREKKERFSLILESASTNQTSMYLCASKRGLDVYEQYFGPGTRLTVT.

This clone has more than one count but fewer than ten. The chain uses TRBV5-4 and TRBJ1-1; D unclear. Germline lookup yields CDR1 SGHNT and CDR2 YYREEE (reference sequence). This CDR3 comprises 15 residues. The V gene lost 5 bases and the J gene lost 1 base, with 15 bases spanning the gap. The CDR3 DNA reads TGTGCCAGCAGTCCAACCGTAACAGAGAACACTGAAGCTTTCTTT. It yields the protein CASSPTVTENTEAFF.

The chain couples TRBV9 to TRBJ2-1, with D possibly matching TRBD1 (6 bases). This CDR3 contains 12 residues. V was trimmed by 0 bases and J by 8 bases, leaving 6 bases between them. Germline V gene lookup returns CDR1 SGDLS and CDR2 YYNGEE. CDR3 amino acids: CASSVDRDEQFF. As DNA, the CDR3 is TGTGCCAGCAGCGTAGACAGGGATGAGCAGTTCTTC.

The chain's CDR3 is CASKSTGVSPLHF. For the CDR3, the DNA is TGTGCCAGCAAGTCCACAGGGGTATCACCCCTCCACTTT. The chain carries TRBV3-1 (or the pseudogene TRBV3-2) and TRBJ1-6, with 7 bases matching TRBD1. V lost 7 bases, J lost 10 bases, and 7 bases stayed unmatched. The CDR3 consists of 13 residues. CDR1 and CDR2 (germline): LGHDT, YNNKEL (reference sequence).

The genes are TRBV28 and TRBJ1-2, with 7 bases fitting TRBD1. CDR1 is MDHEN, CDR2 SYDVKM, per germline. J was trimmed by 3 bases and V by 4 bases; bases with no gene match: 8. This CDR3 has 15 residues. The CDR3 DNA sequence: TGTGCCAGCAGTTCCCCCGGGACAGTGTACTATGGCTACACCTTC. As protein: CASSSPGTVYYGYTF.

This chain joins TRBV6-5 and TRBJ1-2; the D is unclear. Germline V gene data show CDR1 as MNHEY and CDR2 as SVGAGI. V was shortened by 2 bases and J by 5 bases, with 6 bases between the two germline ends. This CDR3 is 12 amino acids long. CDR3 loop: CASSYDGYGYTF. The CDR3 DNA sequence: TGTGCCAGCAGTTACGACGGGTATGGCTACACCTTC.

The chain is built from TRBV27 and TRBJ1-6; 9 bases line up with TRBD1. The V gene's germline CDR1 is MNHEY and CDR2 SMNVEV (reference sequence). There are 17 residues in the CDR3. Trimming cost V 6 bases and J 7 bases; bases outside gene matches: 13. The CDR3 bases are TGTGCCAGCAGCCGGCGGACAGGGGAAACTAAAAATTCACCCCTCCACTTT. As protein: CASSRRTGETKNSPLHF.

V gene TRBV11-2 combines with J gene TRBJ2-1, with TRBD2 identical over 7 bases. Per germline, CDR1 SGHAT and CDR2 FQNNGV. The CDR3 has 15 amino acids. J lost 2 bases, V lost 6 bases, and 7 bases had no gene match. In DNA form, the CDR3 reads TGTGCCAGCAGTCTCCGGCGGGAGACCTACAATGAGCAGTTCTTC. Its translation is CASSLRRETYNEQFF.

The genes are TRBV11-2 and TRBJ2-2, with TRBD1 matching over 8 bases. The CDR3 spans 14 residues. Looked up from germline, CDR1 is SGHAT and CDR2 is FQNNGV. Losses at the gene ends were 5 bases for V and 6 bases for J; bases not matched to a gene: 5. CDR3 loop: CASSLQGGPGELFF. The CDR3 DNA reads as TGTGCCAGCAGCCTACAGGGGGGCCCCGGGGAGCTGTTTTTT.

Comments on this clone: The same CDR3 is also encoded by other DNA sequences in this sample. CDR3 bases: TGTGCCAGCAGTTCCGGGACAGGGAACTCACCCCTCCACTTT. This encodes CASSSGTGNSPLHF. The rearrangement joins TRBV27 to TRBJ1-6; 9 bases are shared with TRBD1. The CDR3 totals 14 residues. CDR1 is MNHEY, CDR2 SMNVEV, per germline (reference sequence). The V segment lost 4 bases and the J segment 10 bases; nucleotides outside the gene matches: 5.

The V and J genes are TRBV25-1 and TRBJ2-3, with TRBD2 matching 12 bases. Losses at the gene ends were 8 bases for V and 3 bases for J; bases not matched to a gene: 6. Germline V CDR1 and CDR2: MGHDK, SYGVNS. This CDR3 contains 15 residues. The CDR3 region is CASGSSGGATDTQYF. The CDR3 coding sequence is TGTGCCAGCGGATCTAGCGGGGGGGCGACAGATACGCAGTATTTT.

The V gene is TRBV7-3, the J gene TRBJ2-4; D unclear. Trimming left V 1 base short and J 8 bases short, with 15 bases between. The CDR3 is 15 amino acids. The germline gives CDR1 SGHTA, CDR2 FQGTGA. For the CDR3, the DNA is TGTGCCAGCAGCTTAAGTCTGGGCCCAAATTACATTCAGTACTTC. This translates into CASSLSLGPNYIQYF.

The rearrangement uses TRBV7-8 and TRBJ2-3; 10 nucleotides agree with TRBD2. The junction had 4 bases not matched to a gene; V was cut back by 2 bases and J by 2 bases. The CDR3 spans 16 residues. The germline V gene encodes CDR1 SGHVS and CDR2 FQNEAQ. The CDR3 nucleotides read TGTGCCAGCAGCTTACTAGCGGGGGCCGACACAGATACGCAGTATTTT. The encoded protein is CASSLLAGADTDTQYF.

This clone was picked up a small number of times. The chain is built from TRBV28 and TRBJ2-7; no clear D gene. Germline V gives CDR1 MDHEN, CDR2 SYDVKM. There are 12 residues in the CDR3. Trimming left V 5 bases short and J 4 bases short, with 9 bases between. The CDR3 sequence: CASSILPYEQYF. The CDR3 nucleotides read TGTGCCAGCAGTATACTACCATACGAGCAGTACTTC.

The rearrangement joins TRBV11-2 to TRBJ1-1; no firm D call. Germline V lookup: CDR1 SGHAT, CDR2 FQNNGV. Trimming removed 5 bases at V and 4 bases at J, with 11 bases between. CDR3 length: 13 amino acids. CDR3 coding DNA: TGTGCCAGCAGCAGTACTCGGGGCACTGAAGCTTTCTTT. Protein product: CASSSTRGTEAFF.

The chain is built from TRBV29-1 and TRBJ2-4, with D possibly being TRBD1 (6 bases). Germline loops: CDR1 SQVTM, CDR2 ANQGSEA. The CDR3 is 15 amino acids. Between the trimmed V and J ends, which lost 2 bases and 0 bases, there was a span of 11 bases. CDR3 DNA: TGCAGCGTTGAAAAGTGGGACACAGCCAAAAACATTCAGTACTTC. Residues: CSVEKWDTAKNIQYF.

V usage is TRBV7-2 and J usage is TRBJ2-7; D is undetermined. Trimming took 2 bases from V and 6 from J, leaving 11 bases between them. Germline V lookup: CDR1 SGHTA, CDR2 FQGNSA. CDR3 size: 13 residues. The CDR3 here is CASSLNWSGEQYF. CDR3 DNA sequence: TGTGCCAGCAGCTTAAACTGGTCTGGCGAGCAGTACTTC.

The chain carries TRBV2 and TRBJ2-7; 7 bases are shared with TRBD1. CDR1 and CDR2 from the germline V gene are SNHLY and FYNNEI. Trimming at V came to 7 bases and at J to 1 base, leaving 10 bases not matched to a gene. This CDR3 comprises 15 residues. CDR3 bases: TGTGCCAGCACCGAGCGGTGGGACAGATCCTACGAGCAGTACTTC. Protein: CASTERWDRSYEQYF.

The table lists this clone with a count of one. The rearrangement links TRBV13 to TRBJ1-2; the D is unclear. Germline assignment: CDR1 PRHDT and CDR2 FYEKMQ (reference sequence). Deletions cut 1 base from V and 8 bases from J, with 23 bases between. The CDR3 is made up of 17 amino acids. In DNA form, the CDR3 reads TGTGCCAGCAGCTTAGCGGGTTTAGGGAGGAGTTATCGGGGCTACACCTTC. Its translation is CASSLAGLGRSYRGYTF.

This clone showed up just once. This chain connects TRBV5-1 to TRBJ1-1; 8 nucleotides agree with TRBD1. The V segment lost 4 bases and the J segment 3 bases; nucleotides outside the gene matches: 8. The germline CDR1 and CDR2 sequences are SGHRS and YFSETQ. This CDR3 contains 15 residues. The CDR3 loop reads CASSRPDRGDTEAFF. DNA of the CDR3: TGCGCCAGCAGCCGTCCCGACAGGGGAGACACTGAAGCTTTCTTT.